One sample yielded the 8 T cell receptor beta chains listed below, sequenced in a study of T cell responses to AZD1222 COVID-19 vaccine. Profiled with immunoSEQ multiplex PCR; TCRdb holds only in-frame clones, not every one. The sample yields approximately 110,000 clones, about 86% seen once. Sequencing used peripheral blood, obtained on day 0 of AZD1222 vaccination. The receptors come from an adult in good health.

This clone appeared a single time. V is TRBV28 and J is TRBJ2-7, with 8 nucleotides matching TRBD2. The CDR3 totals 14 residues. Trimming at V came to 4 bases and at J to 4 bases, leaving 6 bases not matched to a gene. Per germline, CDR1 MDHEN and CDR2 SYDVKM. This CDR3 reads CASSSLGLGYEQYF. The CDR3 DNA follows: TGTGCCAGCAGTTCCCTGGGACTAGGATACGAGCAGTACTTC.

V usage is TRBV27 and J usage is TRBJ1-1; unclear D gene. CDR3 length: 15 amino acids. Germline V gene data show CDR1 as MNHEY and CDR2 as SMNVEV (reference sequence). V was clipped by 4 bases and J by 2 bases, with 14 bases between them. CDR3 coding DNA: TGTGCCAGCAGTTCCGCCGCAGGACGAAACACTGAAGCTTTCTTT. Translated, it gives CASSSAAGRNTEAFF.

The chain uses TRBV29-1 and TRBJ1-1, with D perhaps TRBD1 (6 bases). Germline lookup yields CDR1 SQVTM and CDR2 ANQGSEA. This CDR3 spans 13 amino acids. Trimming took off 8 bases at V and 2 bases at J, with 15 bases between the two ends. CDR3 region: CSLKTGTNTEAFF. The CDR3 bases are TGCAGCTTGAAGACAGGCACTAACACTGAAGCTTTCTTT.

V is TRBV5-4 and J is TRBJ1-6; D is unresolved. V gave up 0 bases and J gave up 6 bases, with 7 bases separating them. The CDR3 loop spans 14 amino acids. CDR1 is SGHNT, CDR2 YYREEE, per germline (reference sequence). The CDR3 is CASSLDRTNSPLHF. CDR3 DNA: TGTGCCAGCAGCTTGGACAGAACTAATTCACCCCTCCACTTT.

The rearrangement joins TRBV2 to TRBJ2-1, with 12 bases identical to TRBD2. Germline V CDR1 and CDR2: SNHLY, FYNNEI. V trimming: 0 bases; J trimming: 6 bases; junction bases outside the gene matches: 6. This CDR3 has 17 residues. In DNA form, the CDR3 reads TGTGCCAGCAGTGAAGCAGGGACTAGCGGGCGTCCCAATGAGCAGTTCTTC. It is translated as CASSEAGTSGRPNEQFF. The full variable domain, its missing parts supplied by reference TRBV2 and TRBJ2-1, is EPEVTQTPSHQVTQMGQEVILRCVPISNHLYFYWYRQILGQKVEFLVSFYNNEISEKSEIFDDQFSVERPDGSNFTLKIRSTKLEDSAMYFCASSEAGTSGRPNEQFFGPGTRLTVL.

The DNA of the CDR3 is TGTGCCAGCATTCGAGGCAGGGACAATTCACCCCTCCACTTT. Its translation: CASIRGRDNSPLHF. J is TRBJ1-6 and V is TRBV2; possibly TRBD1 for D (5 bases). The CDR3 contains 14 residues. CDR1 is SNHLY, CDR2 FYNNEI, per germline. V was trimmed by 7 bases and J by 7 bases, leaving 14 bases between them.

Only one count was recorded for this clone. The V and J genes are TRBV19 and TRBJ2-1, with TRBD2 matching over 8 bases. V dropped 7 bases and J dropped 7; count of bases not matched to a gene: 12. The CDR3 spans 15 residues. Per the germline V gene, CDR1 is LNHDA and CDR2 is SQIVND (reference sequence). The CDR3 region is CASMRLSGAGNEQFF. In DNA, the CDR3 is TGTGCCAGTATGCGCCTTAGCGGGGCGGGGAATGAGCAGTTCTTC.

This rearrangement joins TRBV27 to TRBJ1-6; D unresolved. With 2 bases removed from V and 5 bases from J, the gap between germline ends came to 19 bases. In germline, CDR1 is MNHEY, CDR2 SMNVEV (reference sequence). The CDR3 loop spans 18 amino acids. CDR3 residues: CASSLKGWNQLNNSPLHF. The CDR3 nucleotides are TGTGCCAGCAGTTTAAAAGGATGGAACCAACTAAATAATTCACCCCTCCACTTT.